This T cell receptor beta chain was identified in a study of blood T cells in healthy people across ages. General study points: Getting older went along with TCR beta diversity per million T cells dropping roughly linearly. For the donors, CMV status was unknown and possibly confounded expanded clonotype changes.

Each sample gave at least 6.5 million isolated PBMCs. The germline V and J ends were trimmed by 0 bases and 7 bases, with 10 bases remaining between them. The CDR3 consists of 15 residues. CDR1 MNHNY and CDR2 SVGAGI come from the germline V gene (reference sequence). A J-beta primer mix and a sample-barcoded 5' primer were used in a second PCR of roughly 6 to 11 cycles. TCRdb reanalysed the 5' RACE reads using MiXCR and keeps one entry per CDR3 protein. This table has around 580,000 distinct CDR3 sequences, around half appearing once. This clonotype was seen a few times. As yet, its antigen is unknown.

This sequence originates from a man of 80 years or more in good health. Input material: blood. The rearrangement links TRBV6-6 to TRBJ1-6, with a possible D match to TRBD1 (6 bases). In DNA form, the CDR3 reads TGTGCCAGCAGTTACTCGAGAGGGGGGAATTCACCCCTCCACTTT. This encodes CASSYSRGGNSPLHF.